This T cell receptor (beta chain) comes out of a study of shared clonotypes between healthy human individuals. At the level of the study: Plates per donor: three CD4 naive, three CD4 memory, two CD8 naive, one CD8 memory.

Regarding this clone: Its target is not known.

Genomic DNA per cell subset filled all wells of several immunoSEQ plates. This table comes from immunoSEQ multiplex PCR, and its TCRdb copy is limited to in-frame clones, with some not included. The sample lists 2,500,000 or so clones, approximately 92% occurring once. The CDR3 covers 14 residues. Germline values: CDR1 SNHLY, CDR2 FYNNEI. With V trimmed by 9 bases and J by 4 bases, 8 bases remained unmatched. Whole-study results and caveats: Non-shared clonotypes had lower generation probabilities than clonotypes shared by all four sorted-subset donors.

The sample comprised naive CD4+ T cells sorted from blood. Described subset: CD45RA+ positively selected. The clonotype originates from a young man in good health. V usage is TRBV2 and J usage is TRBJ2-3; TRBD2 aligns across 9 bases. The CDR3, as DNA: TGTGCCAGAAGACTTGCGGGGGGGTCAGATACGCAGTATTTT. Amino acids: CARRLAGGSDTQYF.